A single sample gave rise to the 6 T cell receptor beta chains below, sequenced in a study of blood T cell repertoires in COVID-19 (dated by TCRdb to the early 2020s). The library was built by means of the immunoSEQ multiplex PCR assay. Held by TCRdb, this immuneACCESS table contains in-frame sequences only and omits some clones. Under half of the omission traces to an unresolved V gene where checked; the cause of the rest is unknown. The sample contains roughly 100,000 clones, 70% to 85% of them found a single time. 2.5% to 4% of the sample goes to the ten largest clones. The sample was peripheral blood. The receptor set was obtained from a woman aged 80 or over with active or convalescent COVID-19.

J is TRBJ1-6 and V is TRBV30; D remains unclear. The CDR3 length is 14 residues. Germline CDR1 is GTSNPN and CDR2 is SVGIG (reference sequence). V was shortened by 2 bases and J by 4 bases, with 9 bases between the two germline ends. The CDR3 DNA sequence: TGTGCCTGGAGTCCCGGTCGGTATAATTCACCCCTCCACTTT. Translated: CAWSPGRYNSPLHF.

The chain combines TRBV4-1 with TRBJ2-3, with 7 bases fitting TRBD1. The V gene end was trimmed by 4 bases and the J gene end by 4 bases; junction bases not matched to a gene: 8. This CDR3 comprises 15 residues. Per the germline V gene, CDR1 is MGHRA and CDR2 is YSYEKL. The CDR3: CASSPTGEWPDTQYF. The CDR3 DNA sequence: TGCGCCAGCAGCCCAACAGGGGAGTGGCCAGATACGCAGTATTTT.

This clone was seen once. DNA for the CDR3: TGTGCCAGCAGCAAGAGGACAGGGGGAAACAACGAGCAGTACTTC. Protein sequence: CASSKRTGGNNEQYF. V and J are TRBV21-1 and TRBJ2-7; the table's D call, TRBD1, has no DNA check behind it. TRBV21-1 is annotated as a pseudogene. The length of the CDR3 is 15 residues.

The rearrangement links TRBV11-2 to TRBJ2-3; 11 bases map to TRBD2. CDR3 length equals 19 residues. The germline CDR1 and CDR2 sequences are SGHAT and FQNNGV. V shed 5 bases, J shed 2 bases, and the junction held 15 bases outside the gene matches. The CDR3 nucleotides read TGTGCCAGCAGCCCCGCCGGGAGGCTAGCGGGGGGAATCACAGATACGCAGTATTTT. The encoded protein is CASSPAGRLAGGITDTQYF.

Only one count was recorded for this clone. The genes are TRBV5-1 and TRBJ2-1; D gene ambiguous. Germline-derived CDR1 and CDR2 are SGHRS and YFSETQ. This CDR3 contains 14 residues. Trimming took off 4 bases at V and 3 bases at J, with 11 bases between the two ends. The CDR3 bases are TGCGCCAGCAGCGCTCTGAACAGCTACAATGAGCAGTTCTTC. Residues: CASSALNSYNEQFF.

CDR3 sequence reads: CASSQDRRTGTGYTF. Here the CDR3 DNA reads TGCGCCAGCAGCCAAGATAGGAGGACAGGCACTGGCTACACCTTC. The chain combines TRBV4-3 with TRBJ1-2, with TRBD1 matching over 7 bases. Germline V lookup: CDR1 LGHNA, CDR2 YSLEER. This CDR3 has 15 residues. The V segment lost 0 bases and the J segment 7 bases; nucleotides outside the gene matches: 8.